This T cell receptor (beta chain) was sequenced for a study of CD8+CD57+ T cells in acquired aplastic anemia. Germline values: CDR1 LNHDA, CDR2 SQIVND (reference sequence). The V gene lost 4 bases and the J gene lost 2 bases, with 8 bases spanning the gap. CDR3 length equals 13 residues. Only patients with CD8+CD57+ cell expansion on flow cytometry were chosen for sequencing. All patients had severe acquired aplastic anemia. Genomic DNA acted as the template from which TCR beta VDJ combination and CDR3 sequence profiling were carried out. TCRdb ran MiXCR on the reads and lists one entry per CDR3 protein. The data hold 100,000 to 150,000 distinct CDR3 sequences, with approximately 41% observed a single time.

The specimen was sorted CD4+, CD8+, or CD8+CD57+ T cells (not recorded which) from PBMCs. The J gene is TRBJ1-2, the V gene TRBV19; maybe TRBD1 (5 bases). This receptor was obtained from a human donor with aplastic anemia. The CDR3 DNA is TGTGCCAGTAGTACAGAGGGGAACTATGGCTACACCTTC. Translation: CASSTEGNYGYTF.